This is a list of T cell receptor beta chains from one sample in a study of shared clonotypes between healthy human individuals. Method: immunoSEQ multiplex PCR; TCRdb's copy keeps in-frame clones and lacks some. The sample contains 2 million to 3 million clones, around nine tenths of which appear only once. The specimen was naive CD4+ T cells sorted from blood. All receptors come from a man between 18 and 29 years old in good health. Each CDR3 is given with its conserved first and last residue. The D gene is left open where the match is weak. Some rows have no size entry. The others give once, few or many, or a class for an expanded clone.

J gene,clone size,CDR3 length,D gene,V gene,CDR3 DNA,CDR3 protein
TRBJ2-5,.,14,.,TRBV10-3,TGTGCCATCAGTGAGTCTGGACGCCAAGAGACCCAGTACTTC,CAISESGRQETQYF
TRBJ2-6,.,19,.,TRBV19,TGTGCCAGTAGTCCCCGAACAGATCTCAGTTACTCTGGGGCCAACGTCCTGACTTTC,CASSPRTDLSYSGANVLTF
TRBJ2-1,.,15,.,TRBV7-9,TGTGCCAGCAGCTTAGCGGGAGGCCGGCAGAATGAGCAGTTCTTC,CASSLAGGRQNEQFF
TRBJ1-3,.,17,.,TRBV7-2,TGTGCCAGCAGCTTAGCAGGAGGGGGAGATTCGGGAAACACCATATATTTT,CASSLAGGGDSGNTIYF
TRBJ2-1,.,15,TRBD2,TRBV5-1,TGCGCCAGCAGCTTGAGTAGCGGGAGTCGCAATGAGCAGTTCTTC,CASSLSSGSRNEQFF
TRBJ2-1,once,16,.,TRBV19,TGTGCCAGCCACCCGGGACCCCAGACCGGGTACAATGAGCAGTTCTTC,CASHPGPQTGYNEQFF
TRBJ2-5,.,16,.,TRBV4-1,TGCGCCAGCAGCCAAGTAGGCAGGAGGACTCAAGAGACCCAGTACTTC,CASSQVGRRTQETQYF
TRBJ1-5,.,14,TRBD1,TRBV10-3,TGTGCCACTTCTTCCCAGGGGGAGGGTCAGCCCCAGCATTTT,CATSSQGEGQPQHF
TRBJ2-7,.,15,.,TRBV7-2,TGTGCCAGCAGCTTAGCGTCCAGGTCTGCCTACGAGCAGTACTTC,CASSLASRSAYEQYF
TRBJ1-6,.,14,TRBD1,TRBV10-2,TGCGCCAGCAGTCCAGGACAGGGGAATTCACCCCTCCACTTT,CASSPGQGNSPLHF
TRBJ2-1,.,10,.,TRBV20-1,TGCAGTGCTAAGGGGTATGAGCAGTTCTTC,CSAKGYEQFF
TRBJ2-1,.,11,.,TRBV30,TGTGCCTGGAGTGTAGGAAGTGAGCAGTTCTTC,CAWSVGSEQFF
TRBJ2-1,.,13,.,TRBV30,TGTGCCTGGAGTGCCACAGGGTACAATGAGCAGTTCTTC,CAWSATGYNEQFF
TRBJ2-2,.,15,TRBD2,TRBV14,TGTGCCAGCAGCCTGGGACTAGCGTACACCGGGGAGCTGTTTTTT,CASSLGLAYTGELFF
TRBJ2-2,once,15,TRBD1,TRBV5-4,TGTGCCAGCAGCTTTGACAGGGGGGACACCGGGGAGCTGTTTTTT,CASSFDRGDTGELFF
TRBJ1-2,.,17,.,TRBV11-2,TGTGCCAGCAGCTTAGAAGGCCCTTTAGCGACTCGGTATGGCTACACCTTC,CASSLEGPLATRYGYTF
TRBJ2-1,.,14,.,TRBV9,TGTGCCAGCAGCCGCGGGAACGGGTACAATGAGCAGTTCTTC,CASSRGNGYNEQFF
TRBJ2-3,.,12,.,TRBV7-9,TGTGCCAGCAGCTTAGGGTTGGATACGCAGTATTTT,CASSLGLDTQYF
TRBJ1-6,few,17,.,TRBV4-1,TGCGCCAGCAGCCAAGATCCCCCGGCCGGGGCGAGGTCACCCCTCCACTTT,CASSQDPPAGARSPLHF
TRBJ1-4,.,14,TRBD1,TRBV5-4,TGTGCCAGCAGCCTCGAACAGGGGAGCGAAAAACTGTTTTTT,CASSLEQGSEKLFF
TRBJ2-7,.,13,TRBD1,TRBV6-6,TGTGCCAGCAGCACGGACAGGGGTCGCGAGCAGTACTTC,CASSTDRGREQYF
TRBJ2-2,.,14,.,TRBV5-8,TGTGCCAGCAGCTTGGAGGCGGGCACCGGGGAGCTGTTTTTT,CASSLEAGTGELFF
TRBJ1-3,.,14,.,TRBV29-1,TGCAGCGTTGTTAAGGGGAGCTCTGGAAACACCATATATTTT,CSVVKGSSGNTIYF
TRBJ1-1,.,16,TRBD1,TRBV27,TGTGCCAGCAGTATCCAGTTCAGGGGGCCGGTCACTGAAGCTTTCTTT,CASSIQFRGPVTEAFF
TRBJ1-4,.,15,.,TRBV19,TGTGCCAGTAGTATCGGGGGGGCGACTAATGAAAAACTGTTTTTT,CASSIGGATNEKLFF
TRBJ1-2,once,16,.,TRBV5-1,TGCGCCAGCAGCTTGGAGAGCCAGGGAGCTAACTATGGCTACACCTTC,CASSLESQGANYGYTF
TRBJ2-5,.,15,TRBD2,TRBV5-1,TGCGCCAGCGGCCAAGACCCAGCGGGACAAGAGACCCAGTACTTC,CASGQDPAGQETQYF
TRBJ2-2,.,16,.,TRBV4-2,TGTGCCAGCAGCCAAGAATTCAGCAAGAACACCGGGGAGCTGTTTTTT,CASSQEFSKNTGELFF
TRBJ2-7,.,14,.,TRBV14,TGTGCCAGCAGCCCTGTTGGGCCGACCTACGAGCAGTACTTC,CASSPVGPTYEQYF
TRBJ2-7,.,11,.,TRBV27,TGTGCCAGCAGTTTAACCTACGAGCAGTACTTC,CASSLTYEQYF
TRBJ2-7,.,15,.,TRBV15,TGTGCCACCAGCAGAGAGGCCCAGGGGTACCACGAGCAGTACTTC,CATSREAQGYHEQYF
TRBJ2-2,.,15,.,TRBV10-3,TGTGCCATCAGTGAATCTGAGCGAGGTACCGGGGAGCTGTTTTTT,CAISESERGTGELFF
TRBJ2-6,.,16,.,TRBV5-1,TGCGCCAGCAGCTTGGAACAGTTCTCTGGGGCCAACGTCCTGACTTTC,CASSLEQFSGANVLTF
TRBJ2-3,once,13,.,TRBV5-1,TGCGCCAGCAGCTTGGAGGGTCCTGGCCGGACGGATTTT,CASSLEGPGRTDF
TRBJ1-1,.,14,.,TRBV28,TGTGCCAGCAGTCCCTCTCTCAGGCCAACTGAAGCTTTCTTT,CASSPSLRPTEAFF
TRBJ1-5,.,16,.,TRBV10-3,TGTGCCATCAGTGAGTCGAATTTAGGTCTGAGTCAGCCCCAGCATTTT,CAISESNLGLSQPQHF
TRBJ2-1,.,10,.,TRBV28,TGTGCCAGCAGTGGTAATGAGCAGTTCTTC,CASSGNEQFF
TRBJ1-1,.,14,TRBD1,TRBV7-9,TGTGCTAGCAGCTTCGGACAGGGGTATACTGAAGCTTTCTTT,CASSFGQGYTEAFF
TRBJ2-5,.,14,TRBD2,TRBV27,TGTGCCAGCAGTTCTGGACTAGCGGGAGAGACCCAGTACTTC,CASSSGLAGETQYF
TRBJ1-5,.,13,.,TRBV19,TGTGCCAGTAGTAGCCAGGGGACTCAGCCCCAGCATTTT,CASSSQGTQPQHF
TRBJ2-7,.,14,TRBD1,TRBV13,TGTGCCAGCAGTCCTAGACAGGGGGCCTACGAGCAGTACTTC,CASSPRQGAYEQYF
TRBJ1-5,.,14,.,TRBV5-8,TGTGCCAGCAGCGATGTCTTGGGTCTTCAGCCCCAGCATTTT,CASSDVLGLQPQHF
TRBJ2-7,once,14,TRBD2,TRBV28,TGTGCCAGCAGTTTAAGGCTAGCGGGGGGCGAGCAGTACTTC,CASSLRLAGGEQYF
TRBJ2-7,.,14,.,TRBV4-3,TGCGCCAGCAGCCAAGATACGGGCCCCTACGAGCAGTACTTC,CASSQDTGPYEQYF
TRBJ2-1,.,17,.,TRBV5-4,TGTGCCAGCAGCTTGAGGCTAGCCCCTTATGGTTACAATGAGCAGTTCTTC,CASSLRLAPYGYNEQFF
TRBJ2-7,.,15,.,TRBV30,TGTGCCTGGAGTGTAAAATTGGGGGCCGGCGACGAGCAGTACTTC,CAWSVKLGAGDEQYF
TRBJ1-3,.,15,.,TRBV13,TGTGCCAGCAGCTTAGTACAGCAACTTGGAAACACCATATATTTT,CASSLVQQLGNTIYF
TRBJ1-2,.,13,.,TRBV5-4,TGTGCCAGCAGCTTGGCCGCCGTCTATGGCTACACCTTC,CASSLAAVYGYTF
TRBJ2-1,.,16,TRBD2,TRBV5-1,TGCGCCAGCAGGTTTGGCGGGAGCACCTCCTACAATGAGCAGTTCTTC,CASRFGGSTSYNEQFF
TRBJ1-1,.,14,.,TRBV6-1,TGTGCCAGCAGTGAATACGGGACGGGGACTGAAGCTTTCTTT,CASSEYGTGTEAFF
TRBJ2-1,once,16,TRBD2,TRBV5-6,TGTGCCAGCAGCTTGACTAGCGGGAGGAATTACAATGAGCAGTTCTTC,CASSLTSGRNYNEQFF
TRBJ1-2,.,15,TRBD1,TRBV6-5,TGTGCCAGCAGTTACTGGGCAGGGGGAAACTATGGCTACACCTTC,CASSYWAGGNYGYTF
TRBJ2-4,.,14,.,TRBV18,TGTGCCAGCTCACCCGATAGCAGGGTGGACATTCAGTACTTC,CASSPDSRVDIQYF
TRBJ2-3,.,16,.,TRBV4-1,TGCGCCAGCAGCCAATCGGGAAGGGGCAGCACAGATACGCAGTATTTT,CASSQSGRGSTDTQYF
TRBJ2-1,.,15,.,TRBV9,TGTGCCAGCAGCACCAGACGTACCCTCGGGGATGAGCAGTTCTTC,CASSTRRTLGDEQFF
TRBJ1-1,.,14,TRBD1,TRBV4-3,TGCGCCAGCAGCCAAGGACCAGGGGGATCTGAAGCTTTCTTT,CASSQGPGGSEAFF
TRBJ1-2,.,14,TRBD1,TRBV28,TGTGCCAGCAGTCCGCAGGACAGGGGACATGGCTACACCTTC,CASSPQDRGHGYTF